This T cell receptor (beta chain) was observed in a study of siplizumab effects on memory and regulatory T cells (dated by TCRdb to between 2019 and 2020). In terms of the full investigation: The study examined how the anti-CD2 antibody siplizumab affects alloreactive T-cell subsets in allogeneic mixed lymphocyte reactions built from human PBMCs. The investigation overall reported the following: Among mappable alloreactive CD4+ clones, the Treg-derived fraction averaged approximately 72% with siplizumab versus roughly 25% in control reactions. Unstimulated naive T cells appeared to be more diverse than memory T cells, and naive cells seemed to make a substantial contribution to the alloresponse. Sequences below about 10^-5 frequency were poorly captured, so only a minor fraction of alloreactive clones could be mapped to unstimulated subsets. No functional confirmation was obtained for the suppressive function of proliferating Tregs from siplizumab cultures. For roughly 75-95% of proliferating CD4+ or CD8+ clones, no naive or memory phenotype could be assigned. Siplizumab significantly reduced the cumulative frequency of alloreactive sequences traceable to unstimulated CD4+ memory T cells.

Points on this clone: The target of this receptor is not known. Base qualities are not at hand, and no much larger clone is one base apart.

The cysteine opens and the phenylalanine closes a CDR3 of 13 amino acids. This entry keeps only the CDR3 DNA: 39 bases, framed from base 1. CDR1 and CDR2 (MNHEY, SMNVEV) derive from the germline V gene (reference sequence). V loses 10 bases, J loses 0 bases, and the germline ends lie 13 bases apart. The method behind the library was the immunoSEQ multiplex PCR assay. Approximately 10^5 TCR templates per sample were assayed by the deep sequencing platform. Genomic DNA extracted from sorted T cells was used for TCRbeta CDR3 sequencing. In the authors' own workflow: The R programming language was used for the clonal analysis of the TCRbeta CDR3 data. Comparing unstimulated samples against CFSE-low samples taken after the reaction was how alloreactive CD4+ and CD8+ clones were defined. Alloreactive CD4+ clones were assigned to regulatory or non-regulatory origin by matching sequences to sorted unstimulated Treg and non-Treg repertoires. This immuneACCESS table, as held by TCRdb, lists in-frame sequences with V and J called but not all clones. Of the missing ones, under half trace to an unresolved V gene in checked studies; the others have no known cause. Clonal size and the V and J genes are those of that table, whereas D and trimming came from the DNA. For this sample the table gives 80,000 to 95,000 clones, of which 95% were detected only once. The ten biggest clones cover 18% of the sample.

Sorted unstimulated T cells and proliferating T cells recovered from mixed lymphocyte reactions underwent TCRbeta CDR3 sequencing. Fresh whole blood from fewer than 11 HLA-typed healthy donors was used to isolate PBMCs. The sequence is built from TRBV27 and TRBJ2-7, with TRBD1 perhaps the D gene, on 6 matching bases. This TCR was sampled from a human donor in good health. Sequencing was carried out using CD8+ T cells sorted from blood. This receptor has the CDR3 CATKADSSYEQYF. The DNA sequence is TGTGCCACTAAAGCGGACAGCTCCTACGAGCAGTACTTC.